The rows below give T cell receptor beta chains drawn from one sample of a study of T-cell memory formation after mild COVID-19. Each CDR3 protein gets one entry after TCRdb re-called the 5' RACE reads with MiXCR. The sample includes approximately 480,000 distinct CDR3 sequences, 15% to 20% of them seen just once. Sequencing was performed on PBMCs or a T cell subset sorted from them (not recorded which). All receptors come from an adult woman who had mild COVID-19 (a few samples of this study predate the infection). Cell type and time point are not known. The CDR3 runs from the conserved cysteine through the conserved F or W. D genes are given only for firm matches. Expanded clones get a size class; other rows say once, few or many, or leave the size out.

clone_size d_call j_call v_call cdr3_aa cdr3_nt
. . TRBJ1-2 TRBV29-1 CSVVRDQGYGYTF TGCAGCGTTGTCCGGGACCAGGGCTATGGCTACACCTTC
few TRBD1 TRBJ2-2 TRBV20-1 CSARGTGDTGELFF TGCAGTGCTAGGGGGACAGGGGACACCGGGGAGCTGTTTTTT
. . TRBJ2-5 TRBV7-8 CASSPMGQRGETQYF TGTGCCAGCAGCCCAATGGGGCAAAGGGGGGAGACCCAGTACTTC
. . TRBJ2-1 TRBV30 CAWSVGSWNEQFF TGTGCCTGGAGTGTGGGGTCCTGGAATGAGCAGTTCTTC
. . TRBJ2-2 TRBV7-2 CASSSDPLTGELFF TGTGCCAGCAGCTCCGACCCCCTTACCGGGGAGCTGTTTTTT
few . TRBJ1-6 TRBV12-3/TRBV12-4 CASSLPGQNSPLHF TGTGCCAGCAGCCTACCGGGACAAAATTCACCCCTCCACTTT
few TRBD2 TRBJ2-1 TRBV6-2/TRBV6-3 CASSYSRLAGNEQFF TGTGCCAGCAGTTACTCGCGGCTAGCGGGAAATGAGCAGTTCTTC
few . TRBJ2-2 TRBV19 CASSTGLRTGELFF TGTGCCAGTAGTACCGGACTTCGAACCGGGGAGCTGTTTTTT
once . TRBJ2-7 TRBV5-1 CASSLVPGDSYEQYF TGCGCCAGCAGCTTGGTCCCAGGGGACTCCTACGAGCAGTACTTC
. . TRBJ1-4 TRBV7-2 CASSNRQGRPNEKLFF TGTGCCAGCAGCAACCGGCAGGGACGGCCTAATGAAAAACTGTTTTTT
. . TRBJ2-3 TRBV20-1 CSARDSPLGNRTDTQYF TGCAGTGCTAGAGATTCCCCACTAGGTAATAGGACAGATACGCAGTATTTT
. . TRBJ2-7 TRBV20-1 CSARAIRQDNYEQYF TGCAGTGCTAGAGCTATCAGACAGGACAACTACGAGCAGTACTTC
many TRBD2 TRBJ2-3 TRBV6-2/TRBV6-3 CASSDTVAGGPGDTQYF TGTGCCAGCAGCGACACCGTAGCGGGAGGGCCAGGAGATACGCAGTATTTT
. . TRBJ1-6 TRBV5-6 CASSLGGTGMAGSPLHF TGTGCCAGCAGCTTGGGGGGCACGGGGATGGCGGGATCACCCCTCCACTTT
few TRBD2 TRBJ2-1 TRBV4-1 CASSQRTSGGKDEQFF TGCGCCAGCAGCCAACGGACTAGCGGGGGAAAGGATGAGCAGTTCTTC
few TRBD2 TRBJ2-7 TRBV5-1 CASSWGLPSYEQYF TGCGCCAGCAGCTGGGGACTACCCTCCTACGAGCAGTACTTC
. TRBD2 TRBJ2-7 TRBV11-2 CASTPYASGGLAPYEQYF TGTGCCAGCACCCCATACGCTAGCGGGGGGCTGGCTCCCTACGAGCAGTACTTC
many . TRBJ2-2 TRBV6-6 CASSPTGELFF TGTGCCAGCAGCCCTACCGGGGAGCTGTTTTTT
. TRBD1 TRBJ2-1 TRBV11-2 CASSLAPGTGSYVPSNEQFF TGTGCCAGCAGCTTAGCCCCCGGGACAGGGAGTTACGTCCCTTCGAATGAGCAGTTCTTC
once . TRBJ2-5 TRBV27 CASSEGWTQETQYF TGTGCCAGCAGTGAAGGCTGGACCCAAGAGACCCAGTACTTC
. . TRBJ1-1 TRBV12-3/TRBV12-4 CASSLGGSPNTEAFF TGTGCCAGCAGTTTAGGCGGCAGCCCCAACACTGAAGCTTTCTTT
once . TRBJ2-2 TRBV5-1 CASSLEAGLGELFF TGCGCCAGCAGCTTGGAGGCTGGCCTTGGGGAGCTGTTTTTT